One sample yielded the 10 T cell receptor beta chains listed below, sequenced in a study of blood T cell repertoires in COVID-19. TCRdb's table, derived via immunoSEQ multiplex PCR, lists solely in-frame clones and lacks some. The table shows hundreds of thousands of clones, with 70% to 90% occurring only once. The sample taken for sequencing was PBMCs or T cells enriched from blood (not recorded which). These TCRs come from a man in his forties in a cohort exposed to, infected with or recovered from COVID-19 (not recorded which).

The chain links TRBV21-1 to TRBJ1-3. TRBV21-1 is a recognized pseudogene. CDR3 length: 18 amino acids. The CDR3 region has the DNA TGTGCCAGCAGCACCTCCTCCCTCACCGAGAGCTCTGGAAACACCATATATTTT. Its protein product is CASSTSSLTESSGNTIYF.

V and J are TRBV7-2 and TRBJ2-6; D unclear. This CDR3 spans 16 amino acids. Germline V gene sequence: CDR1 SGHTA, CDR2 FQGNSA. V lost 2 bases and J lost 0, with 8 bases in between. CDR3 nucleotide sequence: TGTGCCAGCAGCTTACCCAGGCCCTCTGGGGCCAACGTCCTGACTTTC. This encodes CASSLPRPSGANVLTF.

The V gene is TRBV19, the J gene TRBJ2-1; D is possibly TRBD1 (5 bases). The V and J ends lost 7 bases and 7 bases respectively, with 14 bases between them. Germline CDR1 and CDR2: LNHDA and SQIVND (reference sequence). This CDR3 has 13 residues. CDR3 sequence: CASNQGRRNEQFF. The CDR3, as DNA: TGTGCCAGTAATCAGGGTAGAAGGAATGAGCAGTTCTTC.

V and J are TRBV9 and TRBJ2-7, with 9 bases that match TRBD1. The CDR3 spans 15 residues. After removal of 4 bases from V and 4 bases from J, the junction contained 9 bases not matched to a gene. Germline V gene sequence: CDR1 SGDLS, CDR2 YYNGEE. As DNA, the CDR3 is TGTGCCAGCAGCCTCGGCGGGACAGGGAGTTACGAGCAGTACTTC. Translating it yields CASSLGGTGSYEQYF.

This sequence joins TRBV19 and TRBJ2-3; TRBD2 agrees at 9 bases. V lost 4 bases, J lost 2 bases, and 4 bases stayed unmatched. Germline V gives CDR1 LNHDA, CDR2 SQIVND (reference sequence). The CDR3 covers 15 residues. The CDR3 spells CASSRASGTTDTQYF. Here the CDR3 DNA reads TGTGCCAGTAGTAGGGCTAGCGGGACCACAGATACGCAGTATTTT.

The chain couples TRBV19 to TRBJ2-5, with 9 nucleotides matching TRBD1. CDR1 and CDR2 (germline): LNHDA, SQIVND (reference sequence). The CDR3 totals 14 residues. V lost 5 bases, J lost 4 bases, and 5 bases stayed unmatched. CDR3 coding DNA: TGTGCCAGTAGTTTCACGACAGGGGGAGAGACCCAGTACTTC. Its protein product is CASSFTTGGETQYF.

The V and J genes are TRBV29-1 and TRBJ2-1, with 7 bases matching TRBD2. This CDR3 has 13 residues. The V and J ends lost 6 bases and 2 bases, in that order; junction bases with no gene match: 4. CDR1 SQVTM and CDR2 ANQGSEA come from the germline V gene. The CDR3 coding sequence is TGCAGCGTGGGGACTAAGACCTACAATGAGCAGTTCTTC. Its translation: CSVGTKTYNEQFF.

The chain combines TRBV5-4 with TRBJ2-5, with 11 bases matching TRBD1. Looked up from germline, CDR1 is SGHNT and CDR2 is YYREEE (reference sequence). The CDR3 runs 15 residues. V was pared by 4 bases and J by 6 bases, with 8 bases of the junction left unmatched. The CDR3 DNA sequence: TGTGCCAGCAGCGGGACAGGGGGTCGGGTGAAGACCCAGTACTTC. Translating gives CASSGTGGRVKTQYF.

The CDR3 is CATAPLREKLFF. In nucleotides, the CDR3 is TGTGCCACCGCCCCATTGAGGGAAAAACTGTTTTTT. The J gene is TRBJ1-4, the V gene TRBV28; D is ambiguous. Germline loops: CDR1 MDHEN, CDR2 SYDVKM. Trimming removed 10 bases at V and 8 bases at J, with 14 bases between. The length of the CDR3 is 12 residues.

The CDR3 sequence is CASRTTGVFSPLHF. The CDR3 region has the DNA TGTGCCAGCAGAACTACAGGGGTATTTTCACCCCTCCACTTT. The chain combines TRBV27 with TRBJ1-6; 7 bases align to TRBD1. V gave up 6 bases and J gave up 9 bases; unmatched junction bases: 8. From germline, CDR1 is MNHEY and CDR2 SMNVEV (reference sequence). This CDR3 contains 14 residues.